This T cell receptor (beta chain) emerged from a study of blood T cells in healthy people across ages. J lost 4 bases, V lost 4 bases, and 5 bases had no gene match. The V gene's germline CDR1 is SGHRS and CDR2 YFSETQ. There are 15 residues in the CDR3. Primers used in a second PCR of roughly 7 to 12 cycles were a sample-barcoded 5' primer and a J-beta primer mix. TCRdb redid the calling of the 5' RACE reads with MiXCR, one entry per CDR3 protein. This repertoire shows around 1.5 million distinct CDR3 sequences, roughly 32% found once; its top ten account for about 11%. What was sequenced was blood. This TCR derives from a woman under 40 in good health. This chain connects TRBV5-1 to TRBJ2-3; TRBD2 agrees at 11 bases. The CDR3 sequence is CASSLLAGASDTQYF. The DNA for the CDR3 is TGCGCCAGCAGCCTACTAGCGGGAGCTTCAGATACGCAGTATTTT.